The 31 T cell receptor beta chains below come from one sample, sequenced in a study of blood T cell repertoires in COVID-19. TCRdb keeps only in-frame clones here, not all; method: immunoSEQ multiplex PCR. There are around 120,000 clones in the sample; over 70% occur only once, and 2.3% lies in the top ten. What was sequenced was peripheral blood. These TCRs come from a man between 65 and 85 years old with acute or convalescent COVID-19.

CDR3 in amino acids: CASRGTGYNSPLHF. CDR3 DNA sequence: TGTGCCAGCAGAGGGACAGGGTATAATTCACCCCTCCACTTT. V and J are TRBV6-5 and TRBJ1-6; 9 bases match TRBD1. V lost 6 bases and J lost 4; bases outside the gene matches: 1. The CDR3 runs 14 residues. CDR1 and CDR2 from the germline V gene are MNHEY and SVGAGI.

This chain uses TRBV5-4 with TRBJ1-3; 9 positions match TRBD1. V dropped 3 bases and J dropped 6; count of bases not matched to a gene: 4. CDR3 length: 14 residues. Germline CDR1 and CDR2: SGHNT and YYREEE (reference sequence). CDR3 amino acids: CASSSRTGENTIYF. CDR3 nucleotides: TGTGCCAGCAGCTCCCGGACAGGGGAAAACACCATATATTTT. The full variable domain, with the rest looked up from reference TRBV5-4 and TRBJ1-3, is ETGVTQSPTHLIKTRGQQVTLRCSSQSGHNTVSWYQQALGQGPQFIFQYYREEENGRGNFPPRFSGLQFPNYSSELNVNALELDDSALYLCASSSRTGENTIYFGEGSWLTVV.

The gene calls are TRBV30 and TRBJ2-7; TRBD2 matches at 9 bases. The CDR3 runs to 16 residues. V lost 4 bases to trimming and J lost 3 bases; unmatched junction nucleotides: 13. Germline CDR1 is GTSNPN and CDR2 is SVGIG (reference sequence). CDR3 DNA sequence: TGTGCCTGGAAAGCAGCGGGGGGCCCCTCTTACTACGAGCAGTACTTC. Translating gives CAWKAAGGPSYYEQYF.

The V and J genes are TRBV30 and TRBJ1-1; 8 bases are a match to TRBD1. V lost 5 bases and J lost 5; bases outside the gene matches: 7. There are 13 residues in the CDR3. Looked up from germline, CDR1 is GTSNPN and CDR2 is SVGIG (reference sequence). The CDR3 protein is CAWDRTGITEAFF. CDR3 sequence (DNA): TGTGCCTGGGATCGGACAGGGATAACTGAAGCTTTCTTT.

The chain couples TRBV5-4 to TRBJ1-1; 9 nucleotides align to TRBD1. This CDR3 is 15 amino acids long. Unmatched junction bases numbered 8, after V lost 4 bases and J lost 4 bases. CDR1 is SGHNT, CDR2 YYREEE, per germline (reference sequence). This CDR3 reads CASSPSTGGLTEAFF. The DNA of the CDR3 is TGTGCCAGCAGCCCGTCGACAGGGGGGCTCACTGAAGCTTTCTTT.

This sequence joins TRBV9 and TRBJ1-1; 11 bases fit TRBD1. The ends lost 0 bases at V and 8 bases at J; junction bases unmatched: 9. In germline, CDR1 is SGDLS, CDR2 YYNGEE. The CDR3 sequence is 16 residues long. The CDR3 bases are TGTGCCAGCAGCGTAGCTGGTAGGACAGGGGGCGCAGAAGCTTTCTTT. Encoded protein: CASSVAGRTGGAEAFF.

This sequence joins TRBV5-4 and TRBJ2-1, with D tentatively TRBD2 (6 bases). Per the germline V gene, CDR1 is SGHNT and CDR2 is YYREEE (reference sequence). The germline V and J ends were trimmed by 1 base and 5 bases, with 7 bases remaining between them. The CDR3 is made up of 13 amino acids. The CDR3 DNA reads as TGTGCCAGCAGCTTGCGGGGGAACAATGAGCAGTTCTTC. It specifies CASSLRGNNEQFF.

This clone was seen a handful of times. This chain uses TRBV29-1 with TRBJ1-4; TRBD1 is a possible D gene (6 bases). The V gene's germline CDR1 is SQVTM and CDR2 ANQGSEA. There are 13 residues in the CDR3. V was clipped by 4 bases and J by 4 bases, with 10 bases between them. CDR3 DNA: TGCAGCGTTGCAGGGGAGGGTAATGAAAAACTGTTTTTT. This translates into CSVAGEGNEKLFF. Complete variable domain (other parts from reference TRBV29-1 and TRBJ1-4): SAVISQKPSRDICQRGTSLTIQCQVDSQVTMMFWYRQQPGQSLTLIATANQGSEATYESGFVIDKFPISRPNLTFSTLTVSNMSPEDSSIYLCSVAGEGNEKLFFGSGTQLSVL.

This chain links TRBV27 with TRBJ1-2; a weak D match, TRBD1 (6 bases). V lost 5 bases and J 2 bases, leaving 9 bases between the germline ends. This CDR3 spans 13 amino acids. The germline V gene encodes CDR1 MNHEY and CDR2 SMNVEV (reference sequence). Here the CDR3 DNA reads TGTGCCAGCAGTCTCAGGGGAAACTATGGCTACACCTTC. Translating gives CASSLRGNYGYTF.

The gene calls are TRBV30 and TRBJ1-6; the D gene is possibly TRBD1 (5 bases). V shed 2 bases and J shed 8 bases, with 10 bases lying between them. Germline V gene sequence: CDR1 GTSNPN, CDR2 SVGIG (reference sequence). The CDR3 runs 13 residues. CDR3 loop: CAWSPGLDSPLHF. The CDR3 DNA reads TGTGCCTGGAGTCCAGGGTTAGATTCACCCCTCCACTTT.

The V gene is TRBV19, the J gene TRBJ2-7; 7 positions match TRBD1. The junction had 9 bases not matched to a gene; V was cut back by 6 bases and J by 1 base. From germline, CDR1 is LNHDA and CDR2 SQIVND (reference sequence). The CDR3 sequence is 15 residues long. The CDR3 DNA sequence: TGTGCCAGTAGACCCCGGGACAGCAGTTCCTACGAGCAGTACTTC. This translates into CASRPRDSSSYEQYF.

The genes are TRBV5-1 and TRBJ1-3, with D unresolved. V lost 0 bases, J lost 0 bases, and 7 bases lay in between. The germline gives CDR1 SGHRS, CDR2 YFSETQ. This CDR3 spans 15 amino acids. This chain's CDR3 is CASSLVGSSGNTIYF. The DNA of the CDR3 is TGCGCCAGCAGCTTGGTAGGGAGCTCTGGAAACACCATATATTTT.

The chain has TRBV4-3 and TRBJ1-2; possible D gene TRBD1, 6 bases. The V and J ends lost 0 bases and 7 bases respectively, with 12 bases between them. This CDR3 is built from 14 residues. CDR1 is LGHNA, CDR2 YSLEER, per germline. The CDR3 DNA reads TGCGCCAGCAGCCAAGACCCCAGGGGAACTGGCTACACCTTC. As protein: CASSQDPRGTGYTF.

The chain combines TRBV7-2 with TRBJ2-1; the D gene is possibly TRBD2 (5 bases). The CDR3 has 13 amino acids. Trimming removed 1 base at V and 7 bases at J, with 8 bases between. Germline CDR1 SGHTA, CDR2 FQGNSA. The chain's CDR3 is CASSLVAWNEQFF. The CDR3 nucleotides read TGTGCCAGCAGCTTAGTAGCGTGGAATGAGCAGTTCTTC.

The rearrangement links TRBV4-3 to TRBJ1-1; no clear D. With 0 bases removed from V and 7 bases from J, the gap between germline ends came to 15 bases. CDR1 LGHNA and CDR2 YSLEER come from the germline V gene. CDR3 length: 15 residues. In nucleotides, the CDR3 is TGCGCCAGCAGCCAAGAGATTCCAGGTTCATATGAAGCTTTCTTT. Its protein is CASSQEIPGSYEAFF.

This clone was counted only a few times. The chain combines TRBV6-5 with TRBJ1-2; 10 positions agree with TRBD1. This CDR3 contains 12 residues. Germline V lookup: CDR1 MNHEY, CDR2 SVGAGI. Trimming at V came to 6 bases and at J to 5 bases, leaving 0 bases not matched to a gene. CDR3 nucleotide sequence: TGTGCCAGCAGGGACAGGGGGTATGGCTACACCTTC. This gives the protein CASRDRGYGYTF.

This chain joins TRBV6-2 or TRBV6-3 and TRBJ2-1; a possible D gene is TRBD1 (5 bases). Germline CDR1 MNHEY, CDR2 SVGEGT. The CDR3 has 11 residues. V was trimmed by 6 bases and J by 11 bases, leaving 11 bases between them. CDR3 protein: CASSPDRKQFF. In DNA, the CDR3 is TGTGCCAGCAGCCCCGACAGAAAGCAGTTCTTC.

This rearrangement joins TRBV18 to TRBJ1-5; a weak D match, TRBD1 (5 bases). This CDR3 has 16 amino acids. Per germline, CDR1 KGHSH and CDR2 LQKENI. Trimming removed 8 bases at V and 1 base at J, with 18 bases between. The CDR3 bases are TGTGCCAGCACGTCCGTCGGGGGAGGGAGCAATCAGCCCCAGCATTTT. It codes for CASTSVGGGSNQPQHF.

V usage is TRBV28 and J usage is TRBJ1-2, with unresolved D. CDR3 size: 13 residues. Germline CDR1 MDHEN, CDR2 SYDVKM. Trimming shortened V by 4 bases and J by 1 base, and 7 bases separated the two germline ends. This chain's CDR3 is CASSSSDNYGYTF. In nucleotides, the CDR3 is TGTGCCAGCAGTTCGAGCGATAACTATGGCTACACCTTC.

The chain couples TRBV15 to TRBJ1-2, with unresolved D. Germline V gene data show CDR1 as LNHNV and CDR2 as YYDKDF (reference sequence). The CDR3 runs to 14 residues. The V end was cut by 0 bases, the J end by 7 bases, with 12 bases between. The CDR3 coding sequence is TGTGCCACCAGCAGAGATAGAAGTCAGGCTGGCTACACCTTC. It encodes CATSRDRSQAGYTF.

This chain uses TRBV19 with TRBJ2-5; possible D gene TRBD2, 6 bases. Germline V CDR1 and CDR2: LNHDA, SQIVND (reference sequence). The CDR3 runs to 14 residues. Between the trimmed V and J ends, which lost 5 bases and 3 bases, there was a span of 13 bases. CDR3 protein: CASSAGGNKETQYF. The CDR3 DNA sequence: TGTGCCAGTAGTGCCGGGGGAAACAAAGAGACCCAGTACTTC. Filled out from reference TRBV19 and TRBJ2-5, the complete variable domain reads DGGITQSPKYLFRKEGQNVTLSCEQNLNHDAMYWYRQDPGQGLRLIYYSQIVNDFQKGDIAEGYSVSREKKESFPLTVTSAQKNPTAFYLCASSAGGNKETQYFGPGTRLLVL.

The CDR3 is CASRYSQEPGDTQYF. The CDR3 DNA reads as TGCGCCAGCAGATATAGTCAAGAACCGGGAGATACGCAGTATTTT. J is TRBJ2-3 and V is TRBV4-1; D unresolved. The CDR3 extends over 15 amino acids. Germline-derived CDR1 and CDR2 are MGHRA and YSYEKL. Trimming stripped 6 bases from V and 5 bases from J, with 18 bases between.

This chain joins TRBV18 and TRBJ2-5, with TRBD1 matching over 7 bases. The V and J ends lost 2 bases and 0 bases, in that order; junction bases with no gene match: 3. Germline CDR1 reads KGHSH; CDR2 reads LQKENI. CDR3 size: 15 residues. The CDR3 is CASSPTRGNQETQYF. In nucleotides, the CDR3 is TGTGCCAGCTCACCAACCAGGGGGAACCAAGAGACCCAGTACTTC.

The gene calls are TRBV29-1 and TRBJ1-3; no reliable D call. CDR3 length: 13 amino acids. The ends were cut back, 6 bases at V and 4 bases at J, with 13 bases in the middle. Germline V gene data show CDR1 as SQVTM and CDR2 as ANQGSEA. The CDR3 nucleotides are TGCAGCGTCGCCACGAATGAGGGAAACACCATATATTTT. Encoded protein: CSVATNEGNTIYF. Using reference TRBV29-1 and TRBJ1-3 for the parts outside the CDR3, the full variable domain is SAVISQKPSRDICQRGTSLTIQCQVDSQVTMMFWYRQQPGQSLTLIATANQGSEATYESGFVIDKFPISRPNLTFSTLTVSNMSPEDSSIYLCSVATNEGNTIYFGEGSWLTVV.

The genes are TRBV12-5 and TRBJ1-1; D may be TRBD1 (5 bases). Germline CDR1 is LGHNT and CDR2 is FRNRAP. This CDR3 has 14 residues. With 6 bases removed from V and 0 bases from J, the gap between germline ends came to 11 bases. The chain's CDR3 is CASGDNGLNTEAFF. For the CDR3, the DNA is TGTGCTAGTGGGGACAACGGATTGAACACTGAAGCTTTCTTT.

The CDR3, as DNA: TGTGCCACCGAAAAAGCCTATGGCTACACCTTC. This translates into CATEKAYGYTF. The gene calls are TRBV6-5 and TRBJ1-2; D remains ambiguous. Germline V gene data show CDR1 as MNHEY and CDR2 as SVGAGI. V dropped 10 bases and J dropped 4 bases, with 10 bases sitting between them. The CDR3 loop spans 11 amino acids.

The V and J genes are TRBV19 and TRBJ1-2; D remains ambiguous. Germline CDR1 LNHDA, CDR2 SQIVND (reference sequence). The CDR3 is 16 residues long. The V end lost 7 bases, the J end lost 0 bases, and 18 bases lay between the germline ends. CDR3 region: CASNPVPGVSNYGYTF. DNA for the CDR3: TGTGCCAGTAACCCTGTGCCCGGGGTATCTAACTATGGCTACACCTTC.

The chain recombines TRBV19 with TRBJ1-3, with D hard to call. CDR3 size: 15 residues. V was pared by 3 bases and J by 0 bases, with 9 bases between. CDR1 and CDR2 from the germline V gene are LNHDA and SQIVND (reference sequence). This CDR3 is CASSIGRSSGNTIYF. CDR3 coding DNA: TGTGCCAGTAGTATCGGCCGGAGCTCTGGAAACACCATATATTTT.

The chain has TRBV19 and TRBJ1-1; 9 nucleotides line up with TRBD1. CDR3 length: 17 amino acids. The germline CDR1 and CDR2 sequences are LNHDA and SQIVND (reference sequence). Trimming at V came to 7 bases and at J to 3 bases, leaving 15 bases not matched to a gene. CDR3 residues: CASTPKGQGIFDTEAFF. The CDR3 bases are TGTGCCAGTACACCAAAGGGACAGGGAATTTTCGACACTGAAGCTTTCTTT. The full variable domain, completed using reference TRBV19 and TRBJ1-1, is DGGITQSPKYLFRKEGQNVTLSCEQNLNHDAMYWYRQDPGQGLRLIYYSQIVNDFQKGDIAEGYSVSREKKESFPLTVTSAQKNPTAFYLCASTPKGQGIFDTEAFFGQGTRLTVV.

Note on this clone: At one end, the junction sequence differs from germline, possibly due to a read error. V usage is TRBV4-2 and J usage is TRBJ2-1, with a weak D call TRBD2 (7 bases). The CDR3 has 13 residues. CDR1 LGHNA and CDR2 YNFKEQ come from the germline V gene. The CDR3 loop is CASSQDRGGRAIF. CDR3 coding DNA: TGTGCCAGCAGCCAAGATAGGGGGGGAAGGGCGATCTTC.

The chain uses TRBV4-2 and TRBJ2-5, with 8 bases fitting TRBD1. Germline V gives CDR1 LGHNA, CDR2 YNFKEQ. This CDR3 has 17 amino acids. After removal of 4 bases from V and 6 bases from J, the junction contained 16 bases not matched to a gene. For the CDR3, the DNA is TGTGCCAGCAGCCCAACTTTTACGGGACAGGCGAGCCAGACCCAGTACTTC. This sequence encodes CASSPTFTGQASQTQYF.